What follows are 27 T cell receptor beta chains derived from one specimen sequenced in a study of T cells after yellow fever vaccination. TCRdb called the 5' RACE reads again in MiXCR, with one record for every CDR3 protein. The sample comprises about 68,000 distinct CDR3 sequences, about 6.5% of which are singletons, and about 39% rests with the top ten. The source material was CD8+ T cells sorted from PBMCs, sampled roughly 46 days after the first yellow fever vaccination. Every receptor here comes from a man aged 18 to 30 who received the YFV17D yellow fever vaccine.

This clonotype was counted a few times. V is TRBV4-1 and J is TRBJ1-2; D unclear. The CDR3 is made up of 14 amino acids. Germline CDR1 is MGHRA and CDR2 is YSYEKL. V gave up 0 bases and J gave up 5 bases, with 10 bases separating them. In DNA form, the CDR3 reads TGCGCCAGCAGCCAAGACAGTTACGGGTATGGCTACACCTTC. It translates to CASSQDSYGYGYTF.

This clonotype came up many times. The rearrangement uses TRBV27 and TRBJ2-7; the match to TRBD2 covers 8 bases. V shed 5 bases, J shed 4 bases, and the junction held 4 bases outside the gene matches. This CDR3 spans 13 amino acids. Germline V gene lookup returns CDR1 MNHEY and CDR2 SMNVEV (reference sequence). The CDR3 sequence is CASSNGGAYEQYF. In DNA, the CDR3 is TGTGCCAGCAGTAACGGGGGGGCTTACGAGCAGTACTTC.

This clonotype has at least ten counts. This chain uses TRBV19 with TRBJ2-3; 9 bases fit TRBD1. The CDR3 is 14 amino acids. Trimming cost V 3 bases and J 6 bases; bases outside gene matches: 4. Looked up from germline, CDR1 is LNHDA and CDR2 is SQIVND (reference sequence). This CDR3 is CASSIRDRADTQYF. CDR3 nucleotides: TGTGCCAGTAGTATCCGGGACAGGGCGGATACGCAGTATTTT.

This clonotype was detected ten times or more. The genes are TRBV5-5 and TRBJ2-1; TRBD1 agrees at 7 bases. J lost 5 bases, V lost 9 bases, and 11 bases had no gene match. The CDR3 totals 14 residues. Per germline, CDR1 SGHKS and CDR2 YYEKEE (reference sequence). CDR3 region: CAMGPPGQHNEQFF. The DNA of the CDR3 is TGTGCCATGGGCCCGCCGGGACAGCACAATGAGCAGTTCTTC.

For this clonotype: A much larger clone lies a single base off, so this may be a read error. The chain carries TRBV7-6 and TRBJ2-1; 7 bases align to TRBD1. CDR1 and CDR2 (germline): SGHVS, FNYEAQ. This CDR3 comprises 14 residues. The V segment lost 5 bases and the J segment 6 bases; nucleotides outside the gene matches: 7. The CDR3 spells CASSTWTGSNEQFF. The CDR3 DNA reads TGTGCCAGCAGCACCTGGACAGGCTCCAATGAGCAGTTCTTC.

This sequence joins TRBV5-1 and TRBJ2-2; D not resolved. V dropped 1 base and J dropped 7 bases, with 8 bases sitting between them. This CDR3 region has 13 residues. Germline V gives CDR1 SGHRS, CDR2 YFSETQ. The CDR3 DNA sequence: TGCGCCAGCAGCTTGCTAGGGAACGGGGAGCTGTTTTTT. Amino acids: CASSLLGNGELFF. The entire variable domain, with the rest obtained from reference TRBV5-1 and TRBJ2-2, is as follows: KAGVTQTPRYLIKTRGQQVTLSCSPISGHRSVSWYQQTPGQGLQFLFEYFSETQRNKGNFPGRFSGRQFSNSRSEMNVSTLELGDSALYLCASSLLGNGELFFGEGSRLTVL.

The J gene is TRBJ2-5, the V gene TRBV3-1; TRBD2 matches at 9 bases. The CDR3 spans 16 residues. V gave up 11 bases and J gave up 1 base; unmatched junction bases: 14. The germline V gene encodes CDR1 LGHDT and CDR2 YNNKEL (reference sequence). The CDR3 loop reads CACCPSLAGLQETQYF. As DNA, the CDR3 is TGTGCCTGCTGCCCCAGCCTAGCGGGGCTCCAAGAGACCCAGTACTTC.

This clonotype was found many times. This CDR3 is CASSIYNNEQFF. As DNA, the CDR3 is TGTGCCAGCAGCATCTATAACAATGAGCAGTTCTTC. The chain carries TRBV5-4 and TRBJ2-1; D is unclear. The germline gives CDR1 SGHNT, CDR2 YYREEE (reference sequence). This CDR3 region has 12 residues. V lost 4 bases, J lost 5 bases, and 7 bases lay in between.

This clonotype has at least ten counts. V gene TRBV4-2 combines with J gene TRBJ2-4; tentative D call: TRBD2 (6 bases). Germline V lookup: CDR1 LGHNA, CDR2 YNFKEQ. V gave up 3 bases and J gave up 8 bases, with 11 bases separating them. The CDR3 consists of 13 residues. The CDR3: CASSQGLADIQYF. DNA of the CDR3: TGTGCCAGCAGCCAGGGACTTGCGGACATTCAGTACTTC.

Turning to this clonotype: This may stem from a read error, because a much larger clone lies one nucleotide away. The chain is built from TRBV29-1 and TRBJ2-5, with unresolved D. The length of the CDR3 is 14 residues. The V and J ends lost 3 bases and 1 base respectively, with 12 bases between them. Germline CDR1 SQVTM, CDR2 ANQGSEA. The CDR3 loop is CSVDDLSGQETQYF. CDR3 nucleotide sequence: TGCAGCGTTGACGATCTTTCAGGCCAAGAGACCCAGTACTTC.

There are a few counts of this clonotype. V gene TRBV7-2 combines with J gene TRBJ2-2, with unresolved D. This CDR3 region has 17 residues. V lost 2 bases to trimming and J lost 3 bases, with 16 bases between them. The germline CDR1 and CDR2 sequences are SGHTA and FQGNSA. CDR3 bases: TGTGCCAGCAGCTTAAGTGCGCACACTCAATACACCGGGGAGCTGTTTTTT. It is translated as CASSLSAHTQYTGELFF.

V and J are TRBV9 and TRBJ1-1; D unresolved. The CDR3 covers 12 residues. The V end lost 3 bases, the J end lost 5 bases, and 8 bases lay between the germline ends. CDR1 is SGDLS and CDR2 is YYNGEE in the germline V gene. CDR3 in amino acids: CASSALRTEAFF. The DNA of the CDR3 is TGTGCCAGCAGCGCCTTAAGGACTGAAGCTTTCTTT.

This clonotype was seen at least ten times. The chain employs TRBV11-2 and TRBJ2-1; D is uncertain. The length of the CDR3 is 12 residues. The V end was cut by 5 bases, the J end by 5 bases, with 7 bases between. CDR1 is SGHAT and CDR2 is FQNNGV in the germline V gene. The CDR3, as DNA: TGTGCCAGCAGCCTCAGTGACAATGAGCAGTTCTTC. Its translation is CASSLSDNEQFF.

Remarks on this clonotype: The junction departs from germline at one end; a sequencing error may be responsible. V and J are TRBV6-2 or TRBV6-3 and TRBJ2-1, with D possibly TRBD2 on 5 matching bases. Germline V CDR1 and CDR2: MNHEY, SVGEGT. CDR3 length equals 13 residues. As DNA, the CDR3 is TGTACCAGCAGTTACTCGAGACCGGGGGAGCAGTTCTTC. It yields the protein CTSSYSRPGEQFF.

This clonotype was observed many times. The CDR3 region has the DNA TGTGCCAGCAGACCTAACAGGCTACGCTCCTACGAGCAGTACGTC. Protein sequence: CASRPNRLRSYEQYV. The chain carries TRBV28 and TRBJ2-7; a possible D gene is TRBD1 (5 bases). The germline V gene has CDR1 MDHEN and CDR2 SYDVKM. The CDR3 runs to 15 residues. Trimming left V 6 bases short and J 0 bases short, with 15 bases between.

This clonotype was counted a few times. The V and J genes are TRBV6-2 or TRBV6-3 and TRBJ2-3, with D unclear. The CDR3 contains 12 residues. Trimming left V 1 base short and J 4 bases short, with 3 bases between. CDR1 and CDR2 (germline): MNHEY, SVGEGT. For the CDR3, the DNA is TGTGCCAGCAGTTACTTCGCAGATACGCAGTATTTT. This sequence encodes CASSYFADTQYF.

In its sample, this clonotype was seen many times. V gene TRBV4-3 combines with J gene TRBJ2-3; 9 bases are a match to TRBD2. Germline assignment: CDR1 LGHNA and CDR2 YSLEER. The CDR3 has 17 amino acids. V was clipped by 0 bases and J by 0 bases; unmatched bases: 4. The CDR3 loop is CASSQDSGGFSTDTQYF. The DNA of the CDR3 is TGCGCCAGCAGCCAAGATAGCGGGGGCTTTAGCACAGATACGCAGTATTTT.

This clonotype was seen ten or more times. The V call is TRBV7-2, the J call TRBJ2-3; 11 nucleotides line up with TRBD2. V was clipped by 2 bases and J by 2 bases; unmatched bases: 6. CDR3 size: 17 residues. The V gene's germline CDR1 is SGHTA and CDR2 FQGNSA. The CDR3 coding sequence is TGTGCCAGCAGCTTATACCCACTAGCGGGGGTCACAGATACGCAGTATTTT. The encoded protein is CASSLYPLAGVTDTQYF.

The chain combines TRBV7-9 with TRBJ1-3; D not resolved. Germline CDR1 SEHNR, CDR2 FQNEAQ (reference sequence). Trimming stripped 5 bases from V and 7 bases from J, with 21 bases between. The CDR3 is 16 amino acids. The CDR3 reads CASSPERTVEWNTIYF. CDR3 in DNA: TGTGCCAGCAGCCCCGAGAGGACGGTTGAATGGAACACCATATATTTT.

This clonotype occurred many times. The rearrangement uses TRBV27 and TRBJ2-1, with a weak D call TRBD2 (5 bases). Trimming removed 8 bases at V and 2 bases at J, with 13 bases between. The CDR3 totals 14 residues. Germline V gene sequence: CDR1 MNHEY, CDR2 SMNVEV (reference sequence). CDR3 DNA sequence: TGTGCCAGCGTCGCGTCCGGGGCCTACAATGAGCAGTTCTTC. It codes for CASVASGAYNEQFF.

This clonotype was detected many times. The chain combines TRBV4-3 with TRBJ1-5, with a possible D match to TRBD1 (6 bases). V gave up 2 bases and J gave up 4 bases, with 12 bases separating them. The CDR3 totals 15 residues. Per germline, CDR1 LGHNA and CDR2 YSLEER. The DNA for the CDR3 is TGCGCCAGCAGCCAAACCCCGCAGGGGAATCAGCCCCAGCATTTT. Amino acid sequence: CASSQTPQGNQPQHF.

This chain uses TRBV5-1 with TRBJ2-7; maybe TRBD2 (6 bases). Germline assignment: CDR1 SGHRS and CDR2 YFSETQ. V was pared by 0 bases and J by 5 bases, with 6 bases between. This CDR3 has 12 residues. Here the CDR3 DNA reads TGCGCCAGCAGCTTGGCGGGGGACGAGCAGTACGTC. This codes for CASSLAGDEQYV.

In this sample, this clonotype turned up many times. This chain connects TRBV7-6 to TRBJ1-6, with D unresolved. Looked up from germline, CDR1 is SGHVS and CDR2 is FNYEAQ. The CDR3 covers 14 residues. The V end lost 1 base, the J end lost 7 bases, and 8 bases lay between the germline ends. The CDR3 sequence is CASSLERLNSPLHF. In DNA form, the CDR3 reads TGTGCCAGCAGCTTAGAACGGTTAAATTCACCCCTCCACTTT.

There are many counts of this clonotype. This sequence joins TRBV5-1 and TRBJ1-4; D not certain. Germline CDR1 is SGHRS and CDR2 is YFSETQ. V was pared by 0 bases and J by 8 bases, with 17 bases between. This CDR3 contains 16 residues. The CDR3 reads CASSLGPSGDGEKLFF. DNA for the CDR3: TGCGCCAGCAGCTTGGGTCCGTCGGGAGATGGGGAAAAACTGTTTTTT.

In regard to this clonotype: This may come from a read error, since a much larger clone is one base off. This rearrangement joins TRBV4-3 to TRBJ2-1; D gene unclear. V lost 1 base to trimming and J lost 6 bases, with 7 bases between them. The germline CDR1 and CDR2 sequences are LGHNA and YSLEER. The CDR3 spans 13 residues. CDR3: CASSQGQANEQFF. The CDR3 DNA follows: TGCGCCAGCAGCCAAGGGCAGGCCAATGAGCAGTTCTTC.

The V call is TRBV6-2 or TRBV6-3, the J call TRBJ2-7; 7 bases align to TRBD1. Unmatched junction bases numbered 6, after V lost 4 bases and J lost 0 bases. In germline, CDR1 is MNHEY, CDR2 SVGEGT. The CDR3 runs 15 residues. CDR3 sequence (DNA): TGTGCCAGCAGTTTCGACAGGGTCAGCTCCTACGAGCAGTACGTC. It specifies CASSFDRVSSYEQYV.

This clonotype was seen ten or more times. This chain connects TRBV18 to TRBJ2-7; the match to TRBD1 covers 8 bases. V gave up 3 bases and J gave up 2 bases; unmatched junction bases: 3. CDR1 KGHSH and CDR2 LQKENI come from the germline V gene. The CDR3 sequence is 14 residues long. The CDR3 loop is CASSPGQGAYEQYV. CDR3 DNA: TGTGCCAGCTCACCCGGACAGGGCGCCTACGAGCAGTACGTC.